Shown below are 19 T cell receptor beta chains from a single sample sequenced in a study of cytomegalovirus exposure and HLA in healthy donors. In the PCR, 60 Vbeta and 13 Jbeta primers were used. Libraries were prepared by immunoSEQ multiplex PCR; TCRdb keeps only in-frame clonotypes and omits some of them. The sample carries roughly 200,000 clones, 78% recorded once. The specimen was PBMCs. These receptors all come from a woman aged 25 to 39 in good health and CMV-seropositive.

The chain couples TRBV6-5 to TRBJ2-7; 7 positions match TRBD1. CDR3 length equals 14 residues. With V trimmed by 5 bases and J by 3 bases, 7 bases remained unmatched. The germline CDR1 and CDR2 sequences are MNHEY and SVGAGI. The CDR3 coding sequence is TGTGCCAGCAGTCGCGACAGGGACGGCTACGAGCAGTACTTC. Translated: CASSRDRDGYEQYF.

The CDR3 DNA sequence: TGTGCCAGCAGTGATTGGACAGGGTCCTCCCAAGAGACCCAGTACTTC. This gives the protein CASSDWTGSSQETQYF. The chain links TRBV6-1 to TRBJ2-5; TRBD1 agrees at 8 bases. The CDR3 totals 16 residues. In germline, CDR1 is MNHNS, CDR2 SASEGT. V shed 3 bases, J shed 1 base, and the junction held 7 bases outside the gene matches.

The chain employs TRBV12-5 and TRBJ2-1; D is perhaps TRBD2 (7 bases). Germline V gene sequence: CDR1 LGHNT, CDR2 FRNRAP. The CDR3 covers 23 residues. Trimming stripped 0 bases from V and 9 bases from J, with 39 bases between. This CDR3 is CASGLVQAGAGGRVRIEEVEQFF. The CDR3 nucleotides are TGTGCTAGTGGTTTGGTCCAGGCAGGGGCTGGGGGGAGGGTGAGGATAGAGGAGGTTGAGCAGTTCTTC.

The chain is built from TRBV5-6 and TRBJ1-2; TRBD1 matches at 7 bases. This CDR3 comprises 12 residues. The V gene end was trimmed by 3 bases and the J gene end by 8 bases; junction bases not matched to a gene: 4. In germline, CDR1 is SGHDT, CDR2 YYEEEE. DNA for the CDR3: TGTGCCAGCAGCTACCAGGGGGACGGCTACACCTTC. Its translation is CASSYQGDGYTF.

This clone was seen a single time. CDR3 coding DNA: TGCGCCAGCAGCCAAACTAGCGCCCCCTACAATGAGCAGTTCTTC. This sequence encodes CASSQTSAPYNEQFF. The chain uses TRBV4-1 and TRBJ2-1, with 7 bases matching TRBD2. Germline CDR1 is MGHRA and CDR2 is YSYEKL. This CDR3 contains 15 residues. V lost 2 bases, J lost 2 bases, and 3 bases stayed unmatched.

The J gene is TRBJ1-1, the V gene TRBV19; D may be TRBD1 (6 bases). The CDR3 is 12 amino acids. V lost 4 bases and J lost 3, with 6 bases in between. Germline-derived CDR1 and CDR2 are LNHDA and SQIVND (reference sequence). The CDR3 here is CASSRTDTEAFF. CDR3 bases: TGTGCCAGTAGTAGGACAGACACTGAAGCTTTCTTT. The full variable domain, its missing parts supplied by reference TRBV19 and TRBJ1-1, is DGGITQSPKYLFRKEGQNVTLSCEQNLNHDAMYWYRQDPGQGLRLIYYSQIVNDFQKGDIAEGYSVSREKKESFPLTVTSAQKNPTAFYLCASSRTDTEAFFGQGTRLTVV.

The rearrangement uses TRBV7-6 and TRBJ1-4; weak D call: TRBD1 (5 bases). The germline V gene encodes CDR1 SGHVS and CDR2 FNYEAQ. This CDR3 is 15 amino acids long. V lost 1 base and J lost 8, with 14 bases in between. DNA of the CDR3: TGTGCCAGCAGCTTAGTGCCAGGGTTGGAAGAAAAACTGTTTTTT. Encoded protein: CASSLVPGLEEKLFF. The variable domain in full, with the rest retrieved from reference TRBV7-6 and TRBJ1-4, is GAGVSQSPRYKVTKRGQDVALRCDPISGHVSLYWYRQALGQGPEFLTYFNYEAQQDKSGLPNDRFSAERPEGSISTLTIQRTEQRDSAMYRCASSLVPGLEEKLFFGSGTQLSVL.

V usage is TRBV2 and J usage is TRBJ1-1; 8 bases line up with TRBD1. J was trimmed by 1 base and V by 4 bases; bases with no gene match: 8. The germline CDR1 and CDR2 sequences are SNHLY and FYNNEI. CDR3 length: 16 amino acids. The CDR3 nucleotides are TGTGCCAGCAGTGGAATGGAGACAGGGGCGAACACTGAAGCTTTCTTT. Translated, it gives CASSGMETGANTEAFF.

The chain recombines TRBV6-1 with TRBJ1-5; 8 bases are a match to TRBD1. CDR3 length: 14 residues. With 5 bases clipped from V and 3 bases from J, the junction kept 3 bases outside the gene matches. The V gene's germline CDR1 is MNHNS and CDR2 SASEGT. CDR3 residues: CASSWDRYNQPQHF. For the CDR3, the DNA is TGTGCCAGCAGTTGGGACAGGTACAATCAGCCCCAGCATTTT.

The rearrangement links TRBV28 to TRBJ1-2; possible D gene TRBD1, 5 bases. CDR1 and CDR2 (germline): MDHEN, SYDVKM. V was clipped by 5 bases and J by 4 bases, with 11 bases between them. CDR3 size: 13 residues. Here the CDR3 reads CASSPGQPYGYTF. The CDR3 nucleotides are TGTGCCAGCAGTCCAGGGCAACCCTATGGCTACACCTTC.

The DNA for the CDR3 is TGTGCCAGCAGTGAAAGGTGGAGGGAACAGCCCCAGCATTTT. Protein product: CASSERWREQPQHF. The chain joins TRBV6-1 to TRBJ1-5; D unresolved. This CDR3 has 14 amino acids. Germline CDR1 and CDR2: MNHNS and SASEGT. V was clipped by 2 bases and J by 7 bases, with 12 bases between them.

V is TRBV27 and J is TRBJ1-3; tentatively, D is TRBD1 (5 bases). Trimming pared 5 bases from V and 4 bases from J, leaving 18 bases between. In germline, CDR1 is MNHEY, CDR2 SMNVEV (reference sequence). The CDR3 runs to 16 residues. CDR3 DNA sequence: TGTGCCAGCAGTCCCGGACATCGATCCATCGGAAACACCATATATTTT. Translation gives CASSPGHRSIGNTIYF.

The chain combines TRBV4-1 with TRBJ2-5; a weak D match, TRBD1 (5 bases). Germline V gene data show CDR1 as MGHRA and CDR2 as YSYEKL. The CDR3 totals 13 residues. Trimming removed 8 bases at V and 5 bases at J, with 15 bases between. In DNA form, the CDR3 reads TGCGCCAGCGCAGGGTATCTGAGTGAGACCCAGTACTTC. Protein sequence: CASAGYLSETQYF.

The V call is TRBV9, the J call TRBJ2-1, with TRBD2 as a possible D gene (5 bases). The CDR3 is 16 amino acids. The V end was cut by 4 bases, the J end by 8 bases, with 22 bases between. CDR1 and CDR2 from the germline V gene are SGDLS and YYNGEE. The CDR3 DNA is TGTGCCAGCAGCCCTTTAGAGGGATACGGGCATGATGAGCAGTTCTTC. Translated, it gives CASSPLEGYGHDEQFF.

The chain has TRBV28 and TRBJ2-3; 7 nucleotides align to TRBD1. CDR1 and CDR2 from the germline V gene are MDHEN and SYDVKM. The V segment lost 5 bases and the J segment 2 bases; nucleotides outside the gene matches: 10. The CDR3 covers 16 residues. As DNA, the CDR3 is TGTGCCAGCAGTCGGGACAGTGTGACAAACACAGATACGCAGTATTTT. This sequence encodes CASSRDSVTNTDTQYF.

This clone showed up just a few times. This sample also contains other DNA sequences that code for the same CDR3. The V and J genes are TRBV9 and TRBJ2-7; D perhaps matches TRBD1 (6 bases). The CDR3 runs 14 residues. Trimming stripped 0 bases from V and 2 bases from J, with 9 bases between. Germline V gene sequence: CDR1 SGDLS, CDR2 YYNGEE. The CDR3 loop is CASSVAGVPYEQYF. CDR3 nucleotides: TGTGCCAGCAGCGTAGCAGGGGTGCCCTACGAGCAGTACTTC.

This rearrangement joins TRBV5-4 to TRBJ1-6; TRBD1 agrees at 7 bases. After removal of 1 base from V and 9 bases from J, the junction contained 7 bases not matched to a gene. The CDR3 totals 15 residues. Per germline, CDR1 SGHNT and CDR2 YYREEE (reference sequence). The CDR3 bases are TGTGCCAGCAGCTTGTTAGGGGGCGCAGGTTCACCCCTCCACTTT. Its translation is CASSLLGGAGSPLHF. Based on the CDR3 plus reference TRBV5-4 and TRBJ1-6, the full variable domain is ETGVTQSPTHLIKTRGQQVTLRCSSQSGHNTVSWYQQALGQGPQFIFQYYREEENGRGNFPPRFSGLQFPNYSSELNVNALELDDSALYLCASSLLGGAGSPLHFGNGTRLTVT.

The sample holds a few counts of this clone. The chain couples TRBV19 to TRBJ1-5; 7 nucleotides line up with TRBD1. The CDR3 is made up of 15 amino acids. With V trimmed by 6 bases and J by 5 bases, 10 bases remained unmatched. Germline V lookup: CDR1 LNHDA, CDR2 SQIVND (reference sequence). CDR3 region: CASRDTGVGDQPQHF. CDR3 in DNA: TGTGCCAGTAGGGACACAGGGGTCGGGGATCAGCCCCAGCATTTT.

This chain links TRBV15 with TRBJ2-3; 7 bases match TRBD1. This CDR3 has 17 amino acids. CDR1 is LNHNV, CDR2 YYDKDF, per germline (reference sequence). V trimming: 0 bases; J trimming: 0 bases; junction bases outside the gene matches: 6. The CDR3 protein is CATSRDGTASSTDTQYF. Here the CDR3 DNA reads TGTGCCACCAGCAGAGACGGGACAGCCTCTAGCACAGATACGCAGTATTTT.